The next 4 T cell receptor beta chains were all read from a single sample in a study of T cell repertoires in cytomegalovirus infection. MiXCR was run by TCRdb on the reads, yielding one entry per CDR3 protein. The sample holds under 120,000 distinct CDR3 sequences, under 45% seen once. Antigens of these TCRs are unknown. Sample: CD8+ T cells from cultured PBMCs, taken from culture after CMV antigen stimulation. The receptors stem from a human donor in good health (CMV status not recorded). Some clones in this sample may be carry-over from other donors' samples.

J is TRBJ2-7 and V is TRBV29-1; D is perhaps TRBD1 or TRBD2 (5 bases each). This CDR3 spans 14 amino acids. Between the trimmed V and J ends, which lost 4 bases and 3 bases, there was a span of 16 bases. Germline V lookup: CDR1 SQVTM, CDR2 ANQGSEA. CDR3 in DNA: TGCAGCGTTGGAGGGGTTGGTATGGGCTACGAGCAGTACTTC. Amino acids: CSVGGVGMGYEQYF.

This clonotype was counted between two and nine times. The V call is TRBV6-5, the J call TRBJ2-2; tentatively, D is TRBD1 (6 bases). The germline CDR1 and CDR2 sequences are MNHEY and SVGAGI. The CDR3 is 14 residues long. Trimming shortened V by 1 base and J by 6 bases, and 9 bases separated the two germline ends. The CDR3 loop reads CASSYFRGAGELFF. In DNA form, the CDR3 reads TGTGCCAGCAGTTACTTCAGGGGTGCCGGGGAGCTGTTTTTT.

In its sample, this clonotype was seen a few times. The V call is TRBV7-2, the J call TRBJ2-3; D is unclear. CDR1 is SGHTA and CDR2 is FQGNSA in the germline V gene. This CDR3 region has 12 residues. With 1 base removed from V and 6 bases from J, the gap between germline ends came to 5 bases. CDR3 nucleotides: TGTGCCAGCAGCTTAGTTCGGGATACGCAGTATTTT. As protein: CASSLVRDTQYF.

In this sample, this clonotype turned up a few times. The chain recombines TRBV7-9 with TRBJ1-1, with 7 bases matching TRBD1. The CDR3 extends over 15 amino acids. J was trimmed by 1 base and V by 5 bases; bases with no gene match: 7. Germline V gene sequence: CDR1 SEHNR, CDR2 FQNEAQ (reference sequence). CDR3 loop: CASSNLDRENTEAFF. The CDR3 DNA reads TGTGCCAGCAGCAATCTAGACAGGGAGAACACTGAAGCTTTCTTT.